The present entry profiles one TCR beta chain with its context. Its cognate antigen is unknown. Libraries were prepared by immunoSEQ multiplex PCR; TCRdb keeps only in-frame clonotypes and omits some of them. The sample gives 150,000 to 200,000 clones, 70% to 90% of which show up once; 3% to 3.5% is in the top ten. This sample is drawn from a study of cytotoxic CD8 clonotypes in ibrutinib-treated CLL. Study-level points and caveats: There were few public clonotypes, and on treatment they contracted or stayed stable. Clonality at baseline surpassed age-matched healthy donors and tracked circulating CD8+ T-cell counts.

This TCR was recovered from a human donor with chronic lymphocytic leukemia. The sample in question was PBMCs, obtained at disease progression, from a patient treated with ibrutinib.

The CDR3 protein is CAISDADGLAGFDEQFF. Here the CDR3 DNA reads TGTGCCATCAGTGATGCCGACGGACTAGCGGGATTCGATGAGCAGTTCTTC. The chain recombines TRBV10-3 with TRBJ2-1; 12 nucleotides match TRBD2. J lost 8 bases, V lost 3 bases, and 11 bases had no gene match. The CDR3 runs 17 residues. Germline V CDR1 and CDR2: ENHRY, SYGVKD.